These 29 T cell receptor beta chains came from one sample sequenced in a study of OX40 agonist ivuxolimab in advanced cancers. Repertoires were generated with immunoSEQ multiplex PCR, while TCRdb's copy carries only in-frame clones and drops some. Of about 14,000 clones listed, about four fifths are singletons. Specimen: CD4+ or CD8+ T cells sorted from blood, collected in a trial of the OX40 agonist ivuxolimab. These receptors were taken from an adult with an advanced solid tumor such as melanoma, head and neck, liver or kidney cancer.

This chain connects TRBV12-5 to TRBJ1-5, with unresolved D. From germline, CDR1 is LGHNT and CDR2 FRNRAP. CDR3 length: 12 amino acids. The V gene lost 8 bases and the J gene lost 1 base, with 6 bases spanning the gap. The CDR3 nucleotides read TGTGCTAGTACGGTAAGCAATCAGCCCCAGCATTTT. It encodes CASTVSNQPQHF.

J is TRBJ2-3 and V is TRBV6-6, with TRBD1 matching over 7 bases. J lost 1 base, V lost 10 bases, and 5 bases had no gene match. This CDR3 has 13 residues. The germline V gene has CDR1 MNHNY and CDR2 SVGAGI (reference sequence). Here the CDR3 reads CAIRGGRTDTQYF. The CDR3 nucleotides read TGTGCCATTCGAGGGGGCCGCACAGATACGCAGTATTTT.

This chain uses TRBV19 with TRBJ2-7; the D is unclear. V was shortened by 7 bases and J by 2 bases, with 12 bases between the two germline ends. In germline, CDR1 is LNHDA, CDR2 SQIVND (reference sequence). This CDR3 comprises 13 residues. The CDR3 loop reads CASKDRGPYEQYF. The CDR3 nucleotides are TGTGCCAGTAAGGACCGCGGCCCCTACGAGCAGTACTTC.

The rearrangement uses TRBV6-5 and TRBJ1-2; D not certain. In germline, CDR1 is MNHEY, CDR2 SVGAGI. The CDR3 has 11 amino acids. V gave up 8 bases and J gave up 4 bases, with 8 bases separating them. CDR3 protein: CASPTFYGYTF. DNA for the CDR3: TGTGCCAGCCCAACCTTCTATGGCTACACCTTC.

The rearrangement uses TRBV4-2 and TRBJ2-7; 11 positions agree with TRBD1. The ends lost 0 bases at V and 3 bases at J; junction bases unmatched: 4. From germline, CDR1 is LGHNA and CDR2 YNFKEQ. The CDR3 extends over 16 amino acids. As DNA, the CDR3 is TGTGCCAGCAGCCAAGATCGGGGGACAGGGGGCTACGAGCAGTACTTC. Translated: CASSQDRGTGGYEQYF.

J is TRBJ1-2 and V is TRBV6-4, with TRBD1 as a possible D gene (5 bases). Trimming left V 4 bases short and J 8 bases short, with 20 bases between. Germline V gene sequence: CDR1 MRHNA, CDR2 SNTAGT. The CDR3 length is 15 residues. The CDR3 bases are TGTGCCAGCAGTGGGACTTGGACGGCCGAGGGGGGCTACACCTTC. Its protein product is CASSGTWTAEGGYTF.

This clone was detected only a few times. V is TRBV29-1 and J is TRBJ1-2, with unresolved D. Trimming took off 1 base at V and 4 bases at J, with 10 bases between the two ends. From germline, CDR1 is SQVTM and CDR2 ANQGSEA. The CDR3 has 13 residues. This chain's CDR3 is CSVEGSGIYGYTF. CDR3 sequence (DNA): TGCAGCGTTGAAGGGTCGGGGATCTATGGCTACACCTTC.

The gene calls are TRBV11-2 and TRBJ2-7; 9 bases line up with TRBD1. Trimming removed 3 bases from V and 1 base from J; junction bases left unmatched: 1. Germline V CDR1 and CDR2: SGHAT, FQNNGV. The length of the CDR3 is 14 residues. This chain's CDR3 is CASSLGTGSYEQYF. The CDR3, as DNA: TGTGCCAGCAGCTTGGGGACAGGGTCCTACGAGCAGTACTTC.

The rearrangement joins TRBV19 to TRBJ2-1; possibly TRBD1 or TRBD2 for D (5 bases each). Germline assignment: CDR1 LNHDA and CDR2 SQIVND (reference sequence). CDR3 size: 14 residues. The V end was cut by 8 bases, the J end by 6 bases, with 17 bases between. The CDR3 reads CASETGTRINEQFF. The CDR3 DNA is TGTGCCAGTGAGACCGGGACCCGGATCAATGAGCAGTTCTTC.

The chain links TRBV29-1 to TRBJ2-1, with TRBD1 identical over 12 bases. CDR1 and CDR2 (germline): SQVTM, ANQGSEA. Losses at the gene ends were 6 bases for V and 2 bases for J; bases not matched to a gene: 8. This CDR3 contains 16 residues. CDR3 region: CSVSGTGGAAYNEQFF. CDR3 sequence (DNA): TGCAGCGTCTCCGGGACAGGGGGCGCAGCCTACAATGAGCAGTTCTTC.

This clone was seen once. The V and J genes are TRBV7-8 and TRBJ2-2; D uncertain. V gave up 3 bases and J gave up 4 bases, with 3 bases separating them. CDR3 length: 12 residues. Germline CDR1 is SGHVS and CDR2 is FQNEAQ. As DNA, the CDR3 is TGTGCCAGCAGCTTGTCCACCGGGGAGCTGTTTTTT. It encodes CASSLSTGELFF.

The chain has TRBV5-1 and TRBJ2-3, with 7 bases that match TRBD2. V was clipped by 4 bases and J by 2 bases; unmatched bases: 4. This CDR3 region has 14 residues. The germline V gene has CDR1 SGHRS and CDR2 YFSETQ. The CDR3 loop is CASSPGGLTDTQYF. The CDR3 DNA follows: TGCGCCAGCAGCCCGGGGGGACTCACAGATACGCAGTATTTT. Full variable domain (missing parts from reference TRBV5-1 and TRBJ2-3): KAGVTQTPRYLIKTRGQQVTLSCSPISGHRSVSWYQQTPGQGLQFLFEYFSETQRNKGNFPGRFSGRQFSNSRSEMNVSTLELGDSALYLCASSPGGLTDTQYFGPGTRLTVL.

The chain employs TRBV27 and TRBJ2-3; D is uncertain. V lost 3 bases to trimming and J lost 2 bases, with 9 bases between them. The CDR3 runs 14 residues. Germline assignment: CDR1 MNHEY and CDR2 SMNVEV (reference sequence). CDR3 in amino acids: CASSLGGNTDTQYF. CDR3 in DNA: TGTGCCAGCAGTTTGGGCGGTAACACAGATACGCAGTATTTT.

Concerning this clone: One end of the junction is discordant with germline, which a read error may explain. The chain employs TRBV10-3 and TRBJ2-7; D might be TRBD2 (6 bases). Germline-derived CDR1 and CDR2 are ENHRY and SYGVKD. The CDR3 consists of 12 residues. CDR3 nucleotide sequence: TGTGCCATCAGTGTGCAATGGAGGGATGTTCATTTC. Translating gives CAISVQWRDVHF.

The V call is TRBV6-6, the J call TRBJ2-1, with TRBD2 matching 12 bases. The V gene end was trimmed by 5 bases and the J gene end by 7 bases; junction bases not matched to a gene: 9. This CDR3 is built from 16 residues. In germline, CDR1 is MNHNY, CDR2 SVGAGI (reference sequence). The CDR3 bases are TGTGCCAGCAGTCCCCTTCTAGCGGGGGGGCATAATGAGCAGTTCTTC. Protein: CASSPLLAGGHNEQFF.

The chain carries TRBV9 and TRBJ2-6; D remains unclear. The CDR3 extends over 14 amino acids. CDR1 is SGDLS and CDR2 is YYNGEE in the germline V gene. Deletions cut 5 bases from V and 2 bases from J, with 8 bases between. CDR3 amino acids: CASSRTPGANVLTF. The CDR3 coding sequence is TGTGCCAGCAGTAGAACCCCTGGGGCCAACGTCCTGACTTTC.

J is TRBJ2-7 and V is TRBV4-2; TRBD2 agrees at 11 bases. Germline V lookup: CDR1 LGHNA, CDR2 YNFKEQ. The length of the CDR3 is 17 residues. J was trimmed by 0 bases and V by 0 bases; bases with no gene match: 4. The DNA of the CDR3 is TGTGCCAGCAGCCAAGAATCTAGCGGGGGGAGCTCCTACGAGCAGTACTTC. Translation gives CASSQESSGGSSYEQYF.

V is TRBV7-3 and J is TRBJ2-1; D remains unclear. There are 11 residues in the CDR3. Deletions cut 5 bases from V and 9 bases from J, with 8 bases between. Germline V lookup: CDR1 SGHTA, CDR2 FQGTGA. The CDR3 region has the DNA TGTGCCAGCAGCAGAAACGGTGAGCAGTTCTTC. This sequence encodes CASSRNGEQFF.

The V and J genes are TRBV7-9 and TRBJ2-7; D is unclear. V shed 6 bases and J shed 3 bases, with 21 bases lying between them. The CDR3 has 16 amino acids. CDR1 and CDR2 (germline): SEHNR, FQNEAQ (reference sequence). The CDR3 region is CASSLLLAPNLYEQYF. The CDR3 DNA reads as TGTGCCAGCAGTCTCCTTCTTGCGCCAAACCTCTACGAGCAGTACTTC.

The chain is built from TRBV5-1 and TRBJ2-3; 9 positions match TRBD2. The CDR3 is 16 residues long. V was clipped by 0 bases and J by 3 bases; unmatched bases: 5. The germline CDR1 and CDR2 sequences are SGHRS and YFSETQ. The CDR3 DNA sequence: TGCGCCAGCAGCTTGGTGGTAGCGGGAGTTACAGATACGCAGTATTTT. It is translated as CASSLVVAGVTDTQYF.

The rearrangement links TRBV18 to TRBJ1-1, with 8 bases aligning to TRBD1. Trimming took 5 bases from V and 2 from J; bases not matched to a gene: 4. Germline V gene sequence: CDR1 KGHSH, CDR2 LQKENI. This CDR3 has 14 residues. The CDR3: CASSWTGTNTEAFF. Written as DNA, the CDR3 is TGTGCCAGCTCATGGACAGGGACTAACACTGAAGCTTTCTTT.

The chain carries TRBV2 and TRBJ2-5; D unclear. CDR3 size: 13 residues. Germline CDR1 SNHLY, CDR2 FYNNEI. Trimming took off 4 bases at V and 5 bases at J, with 11 bases between the two ends. In DNA, the CDR3 is TGTGCCAGCAGTGTGGCATTTGTGGAGACCCAGTACTTC. It yields the protein CASSVAFVETQYF.

The chain has TRBV27 and TRBJ2-1, with 16 bases aligning to TRBD2. J was trimmed by 0 bases and V by 5 bases; bases with no gene match: 7. The CDR3 loop spans 19 amino acids. CDR1 MNHEY and CDR2 SMNVEV come from the germline V gene (reference sequence). CDR3 coding DNA: TGTGCCAGCAGTACAGGGGGACTAGCGGGGGGGAGCTCCTACAATGAGCAGTTCTTC. Residues: CASSTGGLAGGSSYNEQFF.

The chain links TRBV27 to TRBJ2-5; TRBD1 matches 12 bases. Germline assignment: CDR1 MNHEY and CDR2 SMNVEV (reference sequence). V lost 6 bases and J lost 5; bases outside the gene matches: 7. The CDR3 covers 15 residues. This chain's CDR3 is CASSPGTGGAETQYF. The CDR3 DNA reads TGTGCCAGCAGCCCCGGGACAGGGGGCGCGGAGACCCAGTACTTC.

V gene TRBV12-5 combines with J gene TRBJ1-2; 8 positions agree with TRBD1. The V gene's germline CDR1 is LGHNT and CDR2 FRNRAP. Trimming took 6 bases from V and 3 from J; bases not matched to a gene: 9. There are 15 residues in the CDR3. CDR3 protein: CASGHPDRADYGYTF. In DNA form, the CDR3 reads TGTGCTAGTGGCCACCCGGACAGGGCGGACTATGGCTACACCTTC.

The rearrangement joins TRBV19 to TRBJ1-5; D might be TRBD1 (6 bases). V dropped 9 bases and J dropped 0 bases, with 15 bases sitting between them. From germline, CDR1 is LNHDA and CDR2 SQIVND (reference sequence). This CDR3 is built from 15 residues. The CDR3 nucleotides are TGTGCCAGCCCTCACAGGGACCTTAGCAATCAGCCCCAGCATTTT. Encoded protein: CASPHRDLSNQPQHF.

The chain couples TRBV7-6 to TRBJ1-1, with TRBD1 matching over 7 bases. The CDR3 is 18 amino acids. Germline assignment: CDR1 SGHVS and CDR2 FNYEAQ. V lost 4 bases to trimming and J lost 5 bases; unmatched junction nucleotides: 19. The CDR3: CASSSELRTQGLGTEAFF. The CDR3 DNA reads TGTGCCAGCAGCTCCGAGCTCAGAACACAGGGGTTAGGGACTGAAGCTTTCTTT.

The genes are TRBV27 and TRBJ2-5; 7 bases line up with TRBD1. The CDR3 runs to 14 residues. Germline CDR1 and CDR2: MNHEY and SMNVEV (reference sequence). Germline trimming cut 5 bases from V and 0 bases from J; bases unmatched to any gene: 3. The CDR3 DNA reads as TGTGCCAGCAGTCCCGACAGGGACCAAGAGACCCAGTACTTC. Protein: CASSPDRDQETQYF.

V usage is TRBV2 and J usage is TRBJ2-7; no definite D call. The CDR3 is made up of 13 amino acids. Germline-derived CDR1 and CDR2 are SNHLY and FYNNEI. Trimming left V 1 base short and J 2 bases short, with 6 bases between. CDR3 residues: CASSEVWTYEQYF. The CDR3 DNA sequence: TGTGCCAGCAGTGAAGTCTGGACCTACGAGCAGTACTTC.